These 5 T cell receptor beta chains originate from one sample sequenced in a study of T-cell memory formation after mild COVID-19. One entry per CDR3 protein results from TCRdb running MiXCR on the 5' RACE reads. The table lists roughly 130,000 distinct CDR3 sequences, 17% of them singletons, with approximately 4.7% in the top ten. The specimen was PBMCs or a T cell subset sorted from them (not recorded which). Receptor source: a young man who had mild COVID-19 (a few samples of this study predate the infection). Cell type and time point are not known.

This CDR3 is CASRGDDQPQHF. The CDR3 bases are TGTGCCAGCAGAGGGGACGATCAGCCCCAGCATTTT. J is TRBJ1-5 and V is TRBV21-1; no check of the table's D call, TRBD1, against the DNA was made. TRBV21-1 is a listed pseudogene. This CDR3 is 12 amino acids long.

The chain uses TRBV7-2 and TRBJ1-5, with unresolved D. The CDR3 contains 13 residues. Trimming shortened V by 3 bases and J by 5 bases, and 8 bases separated the two germline ends. Per germline, CDR1 SGHTA and CDR2 FQGNSA. Written as DNA, the CDR3 is TGTGCCAGCAGCTTGTCCGGCTATCAGCCCCAGCATTTT. Translating it yields CASSLSGYQPQHF.

The CDR3 coding sequence is TGTGCCAGCAGCCGAAGGACGGGGGGGGCAGATACGCAGTATTTT. Amino acid sequence: CASSRRTGGADTQYF. V usage is TRBV7-2 and J usage is TRBJ2-3, with TRBD2 matching 8 bases. This CDR3 region has 15 residues. V was clipped by 5 bases and J by 4 bases; unmatched bases: 8. Germline V CDR1 and CDR2: SGHTA, FQGNSA.

In its sample, this clonotype was seen a few times. The chain combines TRBV11-3 with TRBJ2-3; 9 bases align to TRBD1. This CDR3 comprises 15 residues. Germline CDR1 reads SGHNT; CDR2 reads YENEEA. J was trimmed by 4 bases and V by 5 bases; bases with no gene match: 7. The CDR3 nucleotides read TGTGCCAGCAGCCGCGGACAGGGGATGGCAGATACGCAGTATTTT. It specifies CASSRGQGMADTQYF.

Ten or more counts support this clonotype. CDR3 in amino acids: CASSPSTSGTDTQYF. The CDR3, as DNA: TGCGCCAGCAGCCCCAGCACTAGCGGCACAGATACGCAGTATTTT. The rearrangement uses TRBV4-3 and TRBJ2-3; TRBD2 matches 7 bases. The CDR3 loop spans 15 amino acids. CDR1 is LGHNA and CDR2 is YSLEER in the germline V gene. Germline trimming cut 4 bases from V and 1 base from J; bases unmatched to any gene: 5.